This TCR beta chain was captured by sequencing in a study of beta chain features in type 1 diabetes. Study conclusions and caveats: TCRB CDR3 length was moderately but significantly reduced in all four CD4+ subsets of Type 1 diabetes patients. Among patients, naive, central memory and Treg TCRB repertoires appeared more similar than among healthy donors.

The V end lost 6 bases, the J end lost 4 bases, and 7 bases lay between the germline ends. Germline values: CDR1 MNHEY, CDR2 SMNVEV (reference sequence). CDR3 size: 12 residues. A CD45RO/CCR7/CD25/CD127/CD95/CD27 panel sorted naive, central memory, regulatory and stem cell-like memory CD4+ cells. Of the isolated RNA, all was reverse transcribed, and so the sequenced material was expressed TCRB transcripts. Some clones are missing from TCRdb's copy, which holds only in-frame ones; the method was immunoSEQ multiplex PCR. The data contain around 180,000 clones, roughly 7.1% of them singletons. In this sample, this clone turned up a few times. Its target is unknown.

This clonotype was obtained from a middle-aged woman with type 1 diabetes. The chain carries TRBV27 and TRBJ1-5; perhaps TRBD1 as D (5 bases). Input material: central memory CD4+ T cells from blood. CDR3 DNA: TGTGCCAGCAGGAGACAGAATCAGCCCCAGCATTTT. This encodes CASRRQNQPQHF.